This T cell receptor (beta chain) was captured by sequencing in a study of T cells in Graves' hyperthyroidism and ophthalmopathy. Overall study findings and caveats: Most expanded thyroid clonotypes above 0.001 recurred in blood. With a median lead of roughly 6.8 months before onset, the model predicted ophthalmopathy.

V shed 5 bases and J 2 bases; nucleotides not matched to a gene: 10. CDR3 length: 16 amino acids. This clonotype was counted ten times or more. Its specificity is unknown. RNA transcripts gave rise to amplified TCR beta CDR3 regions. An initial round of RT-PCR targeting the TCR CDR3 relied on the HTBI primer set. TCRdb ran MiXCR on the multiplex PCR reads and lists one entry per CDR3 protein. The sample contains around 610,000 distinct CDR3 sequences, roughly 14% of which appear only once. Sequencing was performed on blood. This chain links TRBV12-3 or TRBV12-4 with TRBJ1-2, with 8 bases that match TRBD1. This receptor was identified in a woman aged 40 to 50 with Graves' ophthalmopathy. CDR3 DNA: TGTGCCAGCAGTGCTCAACCGGGACAGGCCAACTATGGCTACACCTTC. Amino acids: CASSAQPGQANYGYTF.